This T cell receptor beta chain was sequenced in a study of breast tumors, draining lymph nodes, adjacent tissues. This CDR3 has 15 amino acids. V trimming: 3 bases; J trimming: 8 bases; junction bases outside the gene matches: 7. CDR1 is WSHSY and CDR2 is SAAADI in the germline V gene. Breast cancer patients provided tissue from their axillary draining lymph nodes. Using its own MiXCR run on the multiplex PCR reads, TCRdb lists one record per CDR3 protein. Of 200,000 to 300,000 distinct CDR3 sequences in the sample, around 31% were seen once. This clonotype was seen at least ten times. Its antigen remains unknown. General observations from the study: Tumor and nontumor repertoires were significantly more similar in luminal-like than in basal-like breast cancer. Data fit most tumor T cells coming from lymph node, expanding in tumor. Data only fit, rather than demonstrated, lymph node origin of most tumor T cells.

V and J are TRBV10-2 and TRBJ2-1; 10 nucleotides line up with TRBD2. The TCR comes from a female donor with breast cancer. Some clones in this sample may be carry-over from other donors' samples. The material sequenced was axillary lymph node tissue. CDR3 residues: CASSDPGLAEDEQFF. For the CDR3, the DNA is TGCGCCAGCAGTGACCCCGGACTAGCGGAAGATGAGCAGTTCTTC.